The T cell receptor beta chain described here comes from a study of T cell responses to AZD1222 COVID-19 vaccine. Sequencing was performed with immunoSEQ multiplex PCR; in TCRdb, only in-frame clones are kept and a portion is missing. The sample lists 140,000 to 150,000 clones, 91% occurring once. V lost 4 bases, J lost 2 bases, and 10 bases lay in between. This CDR3 is 14 amino acids long. Germline loops: CDR1 KGHDR, CDR2 SFDVKD. The rearrangement uses TRBV24-1 and TRBJ2-5; D remains unclear. Sequencing used peripheral blood, obtained 28 days after the second dose of the MenACWY control vaccine. This TCR was sampled from an adult who received the MenACWY meningococcal vaccine as a control. CDR3 loop: CATSDPLGQETQYF. DNA for the CDR3: TGTGCCACCAGTGACCCCCTGGGACAAGAGACCCAGTACTTC.